This entry describes one T cell receptor (beta chain). It has no known antigen specificity. One base away there is no much larger clone; base qualities are not given. The library came from the immunoSEQ multiplex PCR assay. Here the immuneACCESS table is served through TCRdb, limited to in-frame sequences with V and J called. Missing clones are a known gap in these copies; in checked studies unresolved V genes cover under half, and the rest lacks a known reason. The sample table shows about 56,000 clones, and around 96% are seen once. The top ten clones comprise approximately 3.4% of the sample. These data are taken from a study of technical replicates of blood from several donors (dated by TCRdb to 2016 to 2017). Measured from the cysteine to the phenylalanine, the CDR3 is 15 residues long. Only the CDR3 portion is preserved as DNA: 45 bases, with reading frame beginning at the first base. V is reduced by 2 bases and J by 5 bases, leaving a spacing of 16 bases between them. The germline V gene yields SGHRS for CDR1 and YFSETQ for CDR2.

The TCR sequence derives from a human donor in good health. Some clones in this sample may be carry-over from other donors' samples. Recombination connected TRBV5-1 to TRBJ2-5; tentative D gene TRBD1, with 6 bases matching. The sequenced material came from PBMCs. This receptor has the CDR3 CASSLEGGVGETQYF. In nucleotides, the sequence is TGCGCCAGCAGCTTAGAAGGGGGTGTTGGGGAGACCCAGTACTTC. Outside the CDR3, residues come from the reference TRBV5-1 and TRBJ2-5 proteins, so the full variable domain is: KAGVTQTPRYLIKTRGQQVTLSCSPISGHRSVSWYQQTPGQGLQFLFEYFSETQRNKGNFPGRFSGRQFSNSRSEMNVSTLELGDSALYLCASSLEGGVGETQYFGPGTRLLVL.